This T cell receptor (beta chain) derives from a study of blood T cell repertoires in COVID-19. Overall study context: PBMCs, B-cell-depleted T cells, or T cells were the source of the cDNA or gDNA that made up the material.

The ends were cut back, 0 bases at V and 4 bases at J, with 12 bases in the middle. From germline, CDR1 is LNHNV and CDR2 YYDKDF (reference sequence). The length of the CDR3 is 15 residues. Each participant's cohort was designated according to participant-reported clinical history. Cohort 3 recovered donors had two negative PCRs, clearance, or symptom resolution. Original handling: Amplification of reference gene primers provided the estimated nucleated cell counts. Some clones are missing from TCRdb's copy, which holds only in-frame ones; the method was immunoSEQ multiplex PCR. V and J calls and clone size follow that table, whereas D and trimming were derived from the DNA. The sample consists of roughly 500,000 clones, roughly 88% of them appearing once.

The origin of this receptor is a woman aged 40 to 50 who had recovered from COVID-19. The chain employs TRBV15 and TRBJ1-1; D is ambiguous. The specimen was PBMCs or T cells enriched from blood (not recorded which). CDR3 sequence reads: CATSRDLEFTTEAFF. CDR3 DNA sequence: TGTGCCACCAGCAGAGATCTTGAGTTTACCACTGAAGCTTTCTTT.